This T cell receptor beta chain derives from a study of blood T cell repertoires in COVID-19. Study in general: Samples of COVID-19 (acute and convalescent) were obtained from the United States, Italy and Spain.

Germline values: CDR1 LGHDT, CDR2 YNNKEL (reference sequence). This CDR3 comprises 15 residues. Unmatched junction bases numbered 8, after V lost 1 base and J lost 5 bases. Methods used by the authors: Amplification of reference gene primers was used by the study to estimate nucleated cell counts. This table comes from immunoSEQ multiplex PCR, and its TCRdb copy is limited to in-frame clones, with some not included. The DNA was the basis for D and trimming; V, J and clone size are from that table. Of 280,000 or so clones detected, roughly 87% appear once; the ten largest clones hold more than 10%. Sequencing was performed on peripheral blood. The gene calls are TRBV3-1 (or the pseudogene TRBV3-2) and TRBJ2-7; TRBD2 aligns across 7 bases. This receptor was taken from a human donor in a cohort sampled during active COVID-19. CDR3 in amino acids: CASSQGVGGPHEQYF. CDR3 nucleotide sequence: TGTGCCAGCAGCCAAGGCGTGGGAGGGCCCCACGAGCAGTACTTC.